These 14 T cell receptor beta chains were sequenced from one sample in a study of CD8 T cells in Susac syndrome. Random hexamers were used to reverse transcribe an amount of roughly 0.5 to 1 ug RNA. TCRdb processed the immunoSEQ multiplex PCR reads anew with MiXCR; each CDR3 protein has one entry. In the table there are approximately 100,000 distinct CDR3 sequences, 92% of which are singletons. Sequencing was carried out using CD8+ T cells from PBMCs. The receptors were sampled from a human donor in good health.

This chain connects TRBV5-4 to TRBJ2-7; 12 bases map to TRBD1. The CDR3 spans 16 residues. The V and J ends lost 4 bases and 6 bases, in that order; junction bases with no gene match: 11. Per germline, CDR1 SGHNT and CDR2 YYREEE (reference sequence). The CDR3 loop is CASSPSSGQGAPEQYF. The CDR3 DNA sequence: TGTGCCAGCAGCCCGAGCTCGGGACAGGGGGCGCCCGAGCAGTACTTC.

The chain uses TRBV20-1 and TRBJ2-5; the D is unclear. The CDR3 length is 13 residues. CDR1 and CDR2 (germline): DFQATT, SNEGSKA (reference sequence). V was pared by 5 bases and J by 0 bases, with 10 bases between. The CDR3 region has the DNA TGCAGTGCTGTCGCGGAGCACCAAGAGACCCAGTACTTC. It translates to CSAVAEHQETQYF.

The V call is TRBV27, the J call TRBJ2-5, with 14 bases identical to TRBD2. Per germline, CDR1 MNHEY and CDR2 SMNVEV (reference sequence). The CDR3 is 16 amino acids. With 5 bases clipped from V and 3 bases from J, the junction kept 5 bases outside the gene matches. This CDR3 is CASSTPGLAGEETQYF. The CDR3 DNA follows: TGTGCCAGCAGTACACCGGGACTAGCGGGAGAAGAGACCCAGTACTTC.

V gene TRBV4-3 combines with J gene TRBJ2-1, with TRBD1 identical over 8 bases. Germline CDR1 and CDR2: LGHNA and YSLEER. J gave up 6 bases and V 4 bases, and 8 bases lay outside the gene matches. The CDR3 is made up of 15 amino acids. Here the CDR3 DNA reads TGCGCCAGCAGCCCCGGACAGGGAATGTCCAATGAGCAGTTCTTC. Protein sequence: CASSPGQGMSNEQFF.

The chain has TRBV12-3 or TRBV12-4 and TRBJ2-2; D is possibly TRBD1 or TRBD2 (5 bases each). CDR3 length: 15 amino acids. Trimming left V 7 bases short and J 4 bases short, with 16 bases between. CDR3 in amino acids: CASKTLGVGTGELFF. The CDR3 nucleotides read TGTGCCAGCAAGACCCTGGGGGTCGGCACCGGGGAGCTGTTTTTT.

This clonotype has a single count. CDR3 in DNA: TGTGCCAGCAGCCCTACGGGGGACACAGATACGCAGTATTTT. Encoded protein: CASSPTGDTDTQYF. V usage is TRBV7-2 and J usage is TRBJ2-3, with D possibly TRBD2 on 6 matching bases. Germline CDR1 and CDR2: SGHTA and FQGNSA. V was cut by 5 bases and J by 2 bases, with 11 bases left in between. The CDR3 loop spans 14 amino acids.

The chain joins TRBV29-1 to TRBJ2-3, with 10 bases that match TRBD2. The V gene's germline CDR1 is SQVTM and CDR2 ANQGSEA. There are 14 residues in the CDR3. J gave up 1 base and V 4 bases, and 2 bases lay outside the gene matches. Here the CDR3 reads CSVGLAGGTDTQYF. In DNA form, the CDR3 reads TGCAGCGTTGGTCTAGCGGGGGGCACAGATACGCAGTATTTT.

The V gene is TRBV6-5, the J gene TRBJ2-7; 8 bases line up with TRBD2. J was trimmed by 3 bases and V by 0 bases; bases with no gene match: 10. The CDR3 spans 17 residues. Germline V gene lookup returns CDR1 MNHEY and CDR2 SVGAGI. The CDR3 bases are TGTGCCAGCAGTTACTCGAATCGAGCGGGAGTTTTCTACGAGCAGTACTTC. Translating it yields CASSYSNRAGVFYEQYF.

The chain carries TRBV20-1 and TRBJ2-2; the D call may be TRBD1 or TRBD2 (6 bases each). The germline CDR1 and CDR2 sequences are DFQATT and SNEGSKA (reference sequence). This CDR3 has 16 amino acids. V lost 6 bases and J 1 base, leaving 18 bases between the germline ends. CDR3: CSAAPGGGMNTGELFF. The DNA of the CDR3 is TGCAGTGCCGCGCCCGGAGGGGGTATGAACACCGGGGAGCTGTTTTTT.

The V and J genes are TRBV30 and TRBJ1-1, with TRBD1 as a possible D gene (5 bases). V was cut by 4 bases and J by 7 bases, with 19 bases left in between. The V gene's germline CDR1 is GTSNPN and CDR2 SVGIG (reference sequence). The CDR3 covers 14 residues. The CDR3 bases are TGTGCCTGGACCCCCCCCGGGACCCGGAGTGAAGCTTTCTTT. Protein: CAWTPPGTRSEAFF. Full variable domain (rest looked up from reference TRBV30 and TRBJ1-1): SQTIHQWPATLVQPVGSPLSLECTVEGTSNPNLYWYRQAAGRGLQLLFYSVGIGQISSEVPQNLSASRPQDRQFILSSKKLLLSDSGFYLCAWTPPGTRSEAFFGQGTRLTVV.

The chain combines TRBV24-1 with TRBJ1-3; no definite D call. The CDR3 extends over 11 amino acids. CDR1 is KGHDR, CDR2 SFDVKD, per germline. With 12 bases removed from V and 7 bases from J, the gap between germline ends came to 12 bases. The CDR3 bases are TGTGCCCCGGCTTGTCGGAACACCATATATTTT. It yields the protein CAPACRNTIYF.

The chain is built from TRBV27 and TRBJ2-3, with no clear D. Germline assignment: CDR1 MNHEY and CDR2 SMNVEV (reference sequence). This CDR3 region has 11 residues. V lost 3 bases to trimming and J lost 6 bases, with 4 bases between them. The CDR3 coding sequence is TGTGCCAGCAGTTTCGTGGATACGCAGTATTTT. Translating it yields CASSFVDTQYF.

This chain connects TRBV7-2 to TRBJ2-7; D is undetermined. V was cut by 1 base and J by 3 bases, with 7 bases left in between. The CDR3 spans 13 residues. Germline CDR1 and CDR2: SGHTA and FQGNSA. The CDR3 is CASSLGQNYEQYF. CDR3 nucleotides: TGTGCCAGCAGCTTAGGGCAGAACTACGAGCAGTACTTC. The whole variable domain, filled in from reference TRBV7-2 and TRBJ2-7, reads GAGVSQSPSNKVTEKGKDVELRCDPISGHTALYWYRQSLGQGLEFLIYFQGNSAPDKSGLPSDRFSAERTGGSVSTLTIQRTQQEDSAVYLCASSLGQNYEQYFGPGTRLTVT.

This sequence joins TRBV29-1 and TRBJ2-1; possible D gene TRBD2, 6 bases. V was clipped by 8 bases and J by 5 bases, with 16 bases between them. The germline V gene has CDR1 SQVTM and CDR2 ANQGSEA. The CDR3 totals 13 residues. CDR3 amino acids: CSIAGLDHNEQFF. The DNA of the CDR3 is TGCAGCATCGCGGGACTGGACCACAATGAGCAGTTCTTC.